Below, 22 T cell receptor beta chains from the same sample are listed, as sequenced in a study of blood T cells in healthy people across ages. Sample-barcoded 5' priming and a J-beta primer mix drove a second PCR of about 7 to 12 cycles. One entry per CDR3 protein results from TCRdb running MiXCR on the 5' RACE reads. Among roughly 1.5 million distinct CDR3 sequences listed, 40% to 45% were seen once. The sequenced sample consisted of blood. The receptors were sampled from a woman aged 18-29 years in good health.

A few counts support this clonotype. This sequence joins TRBV12-3 or TRBV12-4 and TRBJ2-3; 15 positions agree with TRBD2. With 3 bases clipped from V and 2 bases from J, the junction kept 6 bases outside the gene matches. This CDR3 region has 18 residues. This CDR3 is CASSFGTSGGPNTDTQYF. The DNA for the CDR3 is TGTGCCAGCAGTTTCGGGACTAGCGGGGGGCCAAACACAGATACGCAGTATTTT.

The V gene is TRBV20-1, the J gene TRBJ2-1; D may be TRBD1 or TRBD2 (6 bases each). V lost 1 base, J lost 7 bases, and 20 bases lay in between. This CDR3 is 16 amino acids long. Germline V gene data show CDR1 as DFQATT and CDR2 as SNEGSKA (reference sequence). CDR3 sequence: CSARAYEGGQGNEQFF. For the CDR3, the DNA is TGCAGTGCTAGAGCCTACGAAGGGGGGCAGGGAAATGAGCAGTTCTTC.

There are a few counts of this clonotype. The rearrangement joins TRBV20-1 to TRBJ1-4; TRBD1 might be the D (5 bases). Germline loops: CDR1 DFQATT, CDR2 SNEGSKA (reference sequence). This CDR3 is 14 amino acids long. Trimming stripped 6 bases from V and 8 bases from J, with 19 bases between. CDR3 nucleotides: TGCAGTGCCACGGCGGGCGGGGCGGGAGAAAAACTGTTTTTT. This translates into CSATAGGAGEKLFF.

Concerning this clonotype: Compared with germline, one end of the junction differs, possibly owing to a read error. The genes are TRBV12-3 or TRBV12-4 and TRBJ2-3; possibly TRBD1 for D (6 bases). The CDR3 extends over 16 amino acids. CDR3 residues: CASSLWTTPRTDAQYF. CDR3 nucleotide sequence: TGTGCCAGCAGTTTGTGGACAACTCCAAGGACAGATGCGCAGTATTTT.

This chain uses TRBV6-6 with TRBJ2-3; 10 bases match TRBD1. J was trimmed by 5 bases and V by 5 bases; bases with no gene match: 7. Germline CDR1 MNHNY, CDR2 SVGAGI (reference sequence). CDR3 length: 15 amino acids. The CDR3 DNA follows: TGTGCCAGCAGTGACCGGGACAGGGGCGGAGATACGCAGTATTTT. Translated, it gives CASSDRDRGGDTQYF.

The V gene is TRBV10-2, the J gene TRBJ2-4; D possibly corresponds to TRBD2 (6 bases). Looked up from germline, CDR1 is WSHSY and CDR2 is SAAADI. V was trimmed by 2 bases and J by 0 bases, leaving 8 bases between them. The CDR3 is made up of 15 amino acids. CDR3 protein: CASSEVAAAKNIQYF. As DNA, the CDR3 is TGCGCCAGCAGTGAGGTAGCGGCAGCCAAAAACATTCAGTACTTC.

This chain connects TRBV27 to TRBJ1-1, with a weak D call TRBD1 (5 bases). CDR1 is MNHEY, CDR2 SMNVEV, per germline (reference sequence). There are 14 residues in the CDR3. Between the trimmed V and J ends, which lost 5 bases and 4 bases, there was a span of 14 bases. The CDR3 loop reads CASSLTGFGTEAFF. The CDR3 DNA is TGTGCCAGCAGTCTAACAGGTTTCGGCACTGAAGCTTTCTTT.

This clonotype has ten or more counts. A junction end diverges from the germline sequence, so it may reflect a read error. This chain links TRBV5-1 with TRBJ2-3; no firm D call. The CDR3 is 14 amino acids. Per the germline V gene, CDR1 is SGHRS and CDR2 is YFSETQ. CDR3 nucleotides: TGTGCCAGCAGCTTTCCTGGGAGCACAGATACGCAGTATTTT. As protein: CASSFPGSTDTQYF.

The chain carries TRBV6-5 and TRBJ2-3; D might be TRBD2 (7 bases). This CDR3 comprises 13 residues. The germline gives CDR1 MNHEY, CDR2 SVGAGI. The ends were cut back, 0 bases at V and 10 bases at J, with 11 bases in the middle. CDR3 DNA sequence: TGTGCCAGCAGTTACTCGGGGAGGGGGGCGCAGTATTTT. Protein: CASSYSGRGAQYF.

The chain links TRBV12-3 or TRBV12-4 to TRBJ2-7, with TRBD2 matching over 7 bases. The CDR3 has 15 residues. V gave up 3 bases and J gave up 2 bases; unmatched junction bases: 7. The DNA of the CDR3 is TGTGCCAGCAGTTTGGGGAGGGTATTAGCCTACGAGCAGTACTTC. Encoded protein: CASSLGRVLAYEQYF.

The chain has TRBV29-1 and TRBJ2-3, with TRBD2 as a possible D gene (5 bases). Germline assignment: CDR1 SQVTM and CDR2 ANQGSEA. V was pared by 4 bases and J by 8 bases, with 16 bases between. The CDR3 is made up of 13 amino acids. The CDR3 nucleotides read TGCAGCGTTGCCCCAGGTGGAGGTGGTACGCAGTATTTT. Its protein product is CSVAPGGGGTQYF.

The sample holds a few counts of this clonotype. The chain uses TRBV6-1 and TRBJ2-7; D may correspond to TRBD1 or TRBD2 (6 bases each). CDR3 length: 14 amino acids. Trimming stripped 8 bases from V and 2 bases from J, with 16 bases between. CDR1 is MNHNS, CDR2 SASEGT, per germline. CDR3 coding DNA: TGTGCCAGCCTGTTGGGGGGACAACCCTACGAGCAGTACTTC. Encoded protein: CASLLGGQPYEQYF.

The chain carries TRBV11-1 and TRBJ2-7, with TRBD1 matching 10 bases. CDR1 is SGHAT and CDR2 is FQDESV in the germline V gene (reference sequence). The V segment lost 6 bases and the J segment 7 bases; nucleotides outside the gene matches: 9. CDR3 length: 14 amino acids. CDR3 amino acids: CASRRTGGIGEQYF. The CDR3 DNA sequence: TGTGCCAGCAGACGGACAGGGGGTATCGGTGAGCAGTACTTC.

This clonotype was counted at least ten times. The genes are TRBV9 and TRBJ2-3, with D possibly TRBD2 on 6 matching bases. The CDR3 consists of 15 residues. Germline-derived CDR1 and CDR2 are SGDLS and YYNGEE. The germline V and J ends were trimmed by 2 bases and 8 bases, with 18 bases remaining between them. The CDR3 region is CASSVNTGWGGTQYF. The CDR3 DNA follows: TGTGCCAGCAGCGTTAATACGGGCTGGGGAGGTACGCAGTATTTT.

V and J are TRBV12-5 and TRBJ2-1; D might be TRBD2 (5 bases). CDR1 is LGHNT, CDR2 FRNRAP, per germline. This CDR3 has 18 amino acids. V was pared by 0 bases and J by 5 bases, with 20 bases between. Here the CDR3 DNA reads TGTGCTAGTGGTTTGGTATCAGGAGGTAGAGGGAGCAACAATGAGCAGTTCTTC. Amino acid sequence: CASGLVSGGRGSNNEQFF.

The chain recombines TRBV6-2 or TRBV6-3 with TRBJ1-6, with 9 nucleotides matching TRBD1. This CDR3 is 12 amino acids long. V was pared by 6 bases and J by 13 bases, with 4 bases of the junction left unmatched. CDR1 MNHEY and CDR2 SVGEGT come from the germline V gene. DNA of the CDR3: TGTGCCAGCAGCCCCGGGACAGGGCCCCTCCACTTT. Its protein is CASSPGTGPLHF.

The chain employs TRBV11-2 and TRBJ2-7; the D gene is possibly TRBD1 (5 bases). Germline V lookup: CDR1 SGHAT, CDR2 FQNNGV. The CDR3 spans 15 residues. The V end lost 2 bases, the J end lost 3 bases, and 14 bases lay between the germline ends. CDR3 amino acids: CASSLTHPGLYEQYF. Written as DNA, the CDR3 is TGTGCCAGCAGCTTAACCCACCCAGGGCTCTACGAGCAGTACTTC. Based on the CDR3 plus reference TRBV11-2 and TRBJ2-7, the full variable domain is EAGVAQSPRYKIIEKRQSVAFWCNPISGHATLYWYQQILGQGPKLLIQFQNNGVVDDSQLPKDRFSAERLKGVDSTLKIQPAKLEDSAVYLCASSLTHPGLYEQYFGPGTRLTVT.

This chain uses TRBV29-1 with TRBJ1-1, with D perhaps matching TRBD1 (5 bases). The CDR3 runs to 13 residues. V lost 6 bases, J lost 0 bases, and 11 bases lay in between. Germline CDR1 is SQVTM and CDR2 is ANQGSEA. CDR3 residues: CSVFRVLNTEAFF. In DNA, the CDR3 is TGCAGCGTCTTCAGGGTCTTGAACACTGAAGCTTTCTTT. The full variable domain, rest sourced from reference TRBV29-1 and TRBJ1-1, is SAVISQKPSRDICQRGTSLTIQCQVDSQVTMMFWYRQQPGQSLTLIATANQGSEATYESGFVIDKFPISRPNLTFSTLTVSNMSPEDSSIYLCSVFRVLNTEAFFGQGTRLTVV.

This clonotype showed up many times. The chain carries TRBV20-1 and TRBJ1-3, with 8 bases identical to TRBD1. Germline CDR1 is DFQATT and CDR2 is SNEGSKA (reference sequence). The CDR3 runs to 15 residues. The V and J ends lost 0 bases and 4 bases, in that order; junction bases with no gene match: 5. The CDR3 loop reads CSARELTGGGNTIYF. The CDR3 DNA sequence: TGCAGTGCTAGAGAACTAACAGGGGGGGGAAACACCATATATTTT.

This clonotype was counted a few times. DNA for the CDR3: TGTGCCAGTTCCGGCCCTAGCACAGATACGCAGTATTTT. Translation gives CASSGPSTDTQYF. The genes are TRBV7-3 and TRBJ2-3; D is uncertain. The CDR3 runs 13 residues. V was clipped by 9 bases and J by 0 bases, with 10 bases between them. Looked up from germline, CDR1 is SGHTA and CDR2 is FQGTGA.

The rearrangement links TRBV7-6 to TRBJ2-6; no definite D call. This CDR3 contains 16 residues. Germline CDR1 SGHVS, CDR2 FNYEAQ. V lost 1 base and J 0 bases, leaving 7 bases between the germline ends. Here the CDR3 reads CASSLVVGSGANVLTF. CDR3 coding DNA: TGTGCCAGCAGCTTAGTAGTAGGCTCTGGGGCCAACGTCCTGACTTTC.

The J gene is TRBJ2-3, the V gene TRBV5-1; D ambiguous. The CDR3 covers 16 residues. Per germline, CDR1 SGHRS and CDR2 YFSETQ. The V and J ends lost 0 bases and 3 bases respectively, with 14 bases between them. CDR3 loop: CASSLGLIGLTDTQYF. CDR3 sequence (DNA): TGCGCCAGCAGCTTGGGACTCATAGGGCTGACAGATACGCAGTATTTT.